This T cell receptor (beta chain) was profiled in a study of T cell responses to AZD1222 COVID-19 vaccine. Produced via immunoSEQ multiplex PCR; TCRdb's table is partial and in-frame only. The table lists roughly 50,000 clones, 80% to 90% of them singletons. V was shortened by 3 bases and J by 6 bases, with 12 bases between the two germline ends. This CDR3 has 14 amino acids. Germline assignment: CDR1 LNHDA and CDR2 SQIVND (reference sequence). The origin of this receptor is an adult in good health. The V gene is TRBV19, the J gene TRBJ2-1; D is unresolved. The sequences come from peripheral blood, collected on day 0 of AZD1222 vaccination. Written as DNA, the CDR3 is TGTGCCAGTAGTATTCGGGTACCTCTCAATGAGCAGTTCTTC. Amino acids: CASSIRVPLNEQFF. The variable domain in full, completed from reference TRBV19 and TRBJ2-1, reads DGGITQSPKYLFRKEGQNVTLSCEQNLNHDAMYWYRQDPGQGLRLIYYSQIVNDFQKGDIAEGYSVSREKKESFPLTVTSAQKNPTAFYLCASSIRVPLNEQFFGPGTRLTVL.